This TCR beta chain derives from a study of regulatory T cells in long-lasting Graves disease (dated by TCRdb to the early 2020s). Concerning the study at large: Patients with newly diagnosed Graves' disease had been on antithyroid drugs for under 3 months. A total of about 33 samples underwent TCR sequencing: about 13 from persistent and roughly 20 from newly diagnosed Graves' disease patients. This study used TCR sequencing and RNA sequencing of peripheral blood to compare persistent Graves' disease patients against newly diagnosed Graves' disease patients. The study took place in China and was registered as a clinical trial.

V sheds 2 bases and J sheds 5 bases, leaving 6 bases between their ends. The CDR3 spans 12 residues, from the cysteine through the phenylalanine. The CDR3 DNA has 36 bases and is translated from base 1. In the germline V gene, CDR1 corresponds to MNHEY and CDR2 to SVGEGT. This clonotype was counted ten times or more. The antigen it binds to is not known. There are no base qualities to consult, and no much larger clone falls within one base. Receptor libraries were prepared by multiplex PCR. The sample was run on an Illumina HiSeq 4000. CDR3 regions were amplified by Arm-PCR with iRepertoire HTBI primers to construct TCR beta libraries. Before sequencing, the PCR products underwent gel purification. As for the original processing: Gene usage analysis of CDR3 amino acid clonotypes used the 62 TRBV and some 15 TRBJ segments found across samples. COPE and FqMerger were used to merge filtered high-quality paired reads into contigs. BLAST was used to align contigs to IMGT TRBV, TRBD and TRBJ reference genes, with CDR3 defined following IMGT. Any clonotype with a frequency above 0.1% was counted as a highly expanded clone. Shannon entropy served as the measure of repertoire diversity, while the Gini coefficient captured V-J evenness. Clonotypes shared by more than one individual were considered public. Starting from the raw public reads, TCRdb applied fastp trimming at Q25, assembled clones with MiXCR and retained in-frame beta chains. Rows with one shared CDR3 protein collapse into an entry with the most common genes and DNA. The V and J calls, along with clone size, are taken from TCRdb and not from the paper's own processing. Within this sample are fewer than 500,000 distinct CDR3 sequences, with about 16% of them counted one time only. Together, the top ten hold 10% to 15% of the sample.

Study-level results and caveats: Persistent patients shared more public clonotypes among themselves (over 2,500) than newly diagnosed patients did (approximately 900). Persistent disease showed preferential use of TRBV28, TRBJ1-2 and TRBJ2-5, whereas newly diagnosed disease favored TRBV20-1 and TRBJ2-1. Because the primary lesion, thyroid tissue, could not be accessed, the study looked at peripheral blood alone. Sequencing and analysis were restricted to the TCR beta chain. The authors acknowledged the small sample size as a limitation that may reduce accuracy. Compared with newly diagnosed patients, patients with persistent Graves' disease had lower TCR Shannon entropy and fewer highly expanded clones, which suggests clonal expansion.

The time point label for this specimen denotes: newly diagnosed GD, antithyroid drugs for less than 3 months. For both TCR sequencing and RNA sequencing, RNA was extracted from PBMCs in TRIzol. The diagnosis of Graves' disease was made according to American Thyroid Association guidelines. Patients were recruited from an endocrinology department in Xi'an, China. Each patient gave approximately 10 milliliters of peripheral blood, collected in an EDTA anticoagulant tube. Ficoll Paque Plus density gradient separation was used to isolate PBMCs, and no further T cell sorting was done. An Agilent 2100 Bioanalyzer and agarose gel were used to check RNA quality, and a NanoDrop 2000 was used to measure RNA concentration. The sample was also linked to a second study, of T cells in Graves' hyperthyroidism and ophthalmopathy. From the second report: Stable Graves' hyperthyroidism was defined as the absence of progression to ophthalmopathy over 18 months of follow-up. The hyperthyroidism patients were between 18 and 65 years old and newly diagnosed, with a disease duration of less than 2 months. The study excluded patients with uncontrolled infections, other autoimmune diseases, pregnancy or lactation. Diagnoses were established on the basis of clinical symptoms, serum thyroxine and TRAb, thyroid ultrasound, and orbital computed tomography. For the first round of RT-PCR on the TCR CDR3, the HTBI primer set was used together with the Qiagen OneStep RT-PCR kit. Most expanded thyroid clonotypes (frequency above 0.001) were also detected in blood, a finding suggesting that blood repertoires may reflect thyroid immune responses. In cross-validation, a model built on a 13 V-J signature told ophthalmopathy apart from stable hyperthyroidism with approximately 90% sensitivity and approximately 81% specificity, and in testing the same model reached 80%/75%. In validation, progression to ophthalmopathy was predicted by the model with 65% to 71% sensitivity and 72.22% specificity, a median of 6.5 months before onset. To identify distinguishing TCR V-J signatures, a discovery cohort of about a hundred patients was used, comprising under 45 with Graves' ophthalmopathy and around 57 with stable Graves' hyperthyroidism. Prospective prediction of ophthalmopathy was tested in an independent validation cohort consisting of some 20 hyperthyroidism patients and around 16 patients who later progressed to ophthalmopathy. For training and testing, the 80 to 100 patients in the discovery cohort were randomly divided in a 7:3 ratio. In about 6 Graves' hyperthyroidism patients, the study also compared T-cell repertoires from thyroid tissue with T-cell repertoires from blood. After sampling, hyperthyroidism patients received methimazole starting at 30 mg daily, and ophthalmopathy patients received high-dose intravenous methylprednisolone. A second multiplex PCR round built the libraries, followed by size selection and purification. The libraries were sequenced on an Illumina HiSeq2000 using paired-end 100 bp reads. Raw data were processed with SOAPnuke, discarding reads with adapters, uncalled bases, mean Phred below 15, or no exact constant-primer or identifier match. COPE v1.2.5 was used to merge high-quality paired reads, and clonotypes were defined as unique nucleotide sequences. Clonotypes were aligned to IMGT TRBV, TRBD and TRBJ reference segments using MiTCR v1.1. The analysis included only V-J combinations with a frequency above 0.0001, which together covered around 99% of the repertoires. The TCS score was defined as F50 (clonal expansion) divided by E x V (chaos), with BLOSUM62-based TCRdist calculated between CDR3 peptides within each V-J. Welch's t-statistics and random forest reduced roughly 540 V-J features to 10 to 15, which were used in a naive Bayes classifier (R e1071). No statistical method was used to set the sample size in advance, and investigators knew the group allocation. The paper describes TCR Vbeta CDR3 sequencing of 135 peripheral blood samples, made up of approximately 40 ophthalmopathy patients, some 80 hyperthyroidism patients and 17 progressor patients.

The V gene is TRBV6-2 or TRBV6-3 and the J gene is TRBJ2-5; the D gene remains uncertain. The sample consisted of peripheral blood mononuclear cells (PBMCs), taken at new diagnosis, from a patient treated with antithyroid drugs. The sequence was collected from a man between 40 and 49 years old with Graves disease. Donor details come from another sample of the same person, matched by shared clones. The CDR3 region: CASSYVAETQYF. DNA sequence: TGTGCCAGCAGTTACGTGGCGGAGACCCAGTACTTC.